These T cell receptor beta chains were read from a single sample in a study of PD-1 blockade in mismatch repair-deficient tumors. Using immunoSEQ multiplex PCR, the repertoire was profiled, and TCRdb retains in-frame clones only, with some absent. The repertoire holds some 70,000 clones, with approximately 78% as singletons. Here the sequenced sample was peripheral blood, taken 2 weeks after starting pembrolizumab. These receptors all come from an adult with mismatch repair-deficient cancer. The CDR3 runs from the conserved cysteine through the conserved F or W. The order of the fields is V gene, D gene, J gene, clone size, CDR3 protein, CDR3 DNA. D genes are given only for firm matches. Size is stated for part of the rows, as once, few or many counts, or as a class when the clone is expanded.

V: TRBV2
D: -
J: TRBJ1-2
size: -
CDR3: CASTGRGRTYGYTF
DNA: TGTGCCAGCACCGGAAGGGGACGGACCTATGGCTACACCTTC

V: TRBV7-9
D: -
J: TRBJ2-1
size: -
CDR3: CASSPVWDYSYNEQFF
DNA: TGTGCCAGCAGCCCGGTTTGGGATTACTCCTACAATGAGCAGTTCTTC

V: TRBV2
D: -
J: TRBJ2-2
size: -
CDR3: CASSVLGGELFF
DNA: TGTGCCAGCAGTGTTCTGGGGGGGGAGCTGTTTTTT

V: TRBV29-1
D: -
J: TRBJ1-5
size: -
CDR3: CSVILTASSNQPQHF
DNA: TGCAGCGTCATCTTAACCGCCTCTAGCAATCAGCCCCAGCATTTT

V: TRBV25-1
D: -
J: TRBJ1-1
size: -
CDR3: CASSEAGTMNTEAFF
DNA: TGTGCCAGCAGTGAAGCCGGGACAATGAACACTGAAGCTTTCTTT

V: TRBV5-6
D: -
J: TRBJ1-3
size: -
CDR3: CASSLRGNTIYF
DNA: TGTGCCAGCAGCTTGAGGGGGAACACCATATATTTT

V: TRBV19
D: TRBD1
J: TRBJ1-3
size: -
CDR3: CASSITGAGNTIYF
DNA: TGTGCCAGTAGTATAACAGGGGCTGGAAACACCATATATTTT

V: TRBV5-1
D: -
J: TRBJ2-3
size: few
CDR3: CASSLEGSTDTQYF
DNA: TGCGCCAGCAGCTTGGAGGGAAGCACAGATACGCAGTATTTT

V: TRBV2
D: -
J: TRBJ2-2
size: -
CDR3: CASSVWDIGTGELFF
DNA: TGTGCCAGCAGTGTTTGGGACATAGGCACCGGGGAGCTGTTTTTT

V: TRBV5-1
D: TRBD2
J: TRBJ2-5
size: once
CDR3: CASSLVDGRAGETQYF
DNA: TGCGCCAGCAGCTTGGTTGACGGGAGGGCCGGCGAGACCCAGTACTTC

V: TRBV7-2
D: -
J: TRBJ2-7
size: -
CDR3: CASSREAGYEQYF
DNA: TGTGCCAGCAGCCGAGAGGCCGGGTACGAGCAGTACTTC

V: TRBV14
D: -
J: TRBJ2-7
size: medium-sized
CDR3: CASSQGRGREQYF
DNA: TGTGCCAGCAGCCAAGGACGGGGGAGGGAGCAGTACTTC

V: TRBV29-1
D: -
J: TRBJ2-3
size: -
CDR3: CSGRSTDTQYF
DNA: TGCAGCGGCCGGAGCACAGATACGCAGTATTTT

V: TRBV27
D: TRBD2
J: TRBJ2-5
size: -
CDR3: CASSRGTSGRSETQYF
DNA: TGTGCCAGCAGCCGTGGGACTAGCGGGAGGAGTGAGACCCAGTACTTC

V: TRBV29-1
D: -
J: TRBJ1-1
size: -
CDR3: CSVVVGNTEAFF
DNA: TGCAGCGTTGTTGTGGGGAACACTGAAGCTTTCTTT

V: TRBV15
D: TRBD2
J: TRBJ2-1
size: -
CDR3: CATSKALAGGPHEQFF
DNA: TGTGCCACCAGCAAGGCTTTAGCGGGAGGGCCCCATGAGCAGTTCTTC

V: TRBV7-7
D: TRBD2
J: TRBJ2-1
size: -
CDR3: CASSLAGDGNEQFF
DNA: TGTGCTAGCAGCCTAGCGGGAGATGGTAATGAGCAGTTCTTC

V: TRBV5-4
D: TRBD1
J: TRBJ2-3
size: -
CDR3: CASSPRTGDSQYF
DNA: TGTGCCAGCAGCCCGAGGACAGGGGACTCGCAGTATTTT

V: TRBV5-6
D: -
J: TRBJ1-3
size: -
CDR3: CASSLESARVSGTIYF
DNA: TGTGCCAGCAGCTTGGAATCAGCCAGGGTTTCCGGCACCATATATTTT

V: TRBV7-9
D: -
J: TRBJ2-3
size: few
CDR3: CASSLGEVPTDTQYF
DNA: TGTGCCAGCAGCTTGGGGGAGGTACCCACAGATACGCAGTATTTT

V: TRBV7-9
D: -
J: TRBJ2-3
size: -
CDR3: CASSLGLDTQYF
DNA: TGTGCCAGCAGCTTAGGTCTAGATACGCAGTATTTT

V: TRBV7-2
D: TRBD1
J: TRBJ2-3
size: once
CDR3: CASRTGTGGGDTQYF
DNA: TGTGCCAGCAGAACTGGGACAGGGGGAGGAGATACGCAGTATTTT

V: TRBV5-6
D: TRBD1
J: TRBJ1-1
size: once
CDR3: CASSTGTGGRVNTEAFF
DNA: TGTGCCAGCAGCACTGGGACAGGGGGCAGGGTGAACACTGAAGCTTTCTTT

V: TRBV30
D: TRBD2
J: TRBJ2-1
size: -
CDR3: CAWRGLAPHSYNEQFF
DNA: TGTGCCTGGAGGGGACTAGCGCCTCACTCCTACAATGAGCAGTTCTTC

V: TRBV12-5
D: TRBD1
J: TRBJ1-4
size: -
CDR3: CASGLGGQGEKLFF
DNA: TGTGCTAGTGGTTTGGGGGGACAGGGTGAAAAACTGTTTTTT

V: TRBV6-5
D: TRBD1
J: TRBJ2-1
size: -
CDR3: CASSYEAGGYSGEQFF
DNA: TGTGCCAGCAGTTACGAGGCAGGGGGCTATTCTGGTGAGCAGTTCTTC

V: TRBV7-9
D: -
J: TRBJ2-1
size: -
CDR3: CASSPWVGTGERNEQFF
DNA: TGTGCCAGCAGCCCCTGGGTTGGGACGGGAGAAAGGAATGAGCAGTTCTTC

V: TRBV2
D: -
J: TRBJ2-1
size: once
CDR3: CASGTSSYNEQFF
DNA: TGTGCCAGCGGGACCAGCTCCTACAATGAGCAGTTCTTC

V: TRBV6-5
D: TRBD2
J: TRBJ2-1
size: -
CDR3: CATWTSGSHEQFF
DNA: TGTGCCACCTGGACTAGCGGGAGCCATGAGCAGTTCTTC

V: TRBV6-1
D: TRBD1
J: TRBJ1-5
size: few
CDR3: CASSEARGGIGQPQHF
DNA: TGTGCCAGCAGCGAAGCCAGGGGGGGGATTGGTCAGCCCCAGCATTTT

V: TRBV6-4
D: -
J: TRBJ2-3
size: -
CDR3: CATQGTQYF
DNA: TGTGCCACGCAGGGTACGCAGTATTTT

V: TRBV5-5
D: -
J: TRBJ1-5
size: -
CDR3: CASSSQGSNQPQHF
DNA: TGTGCCAGCAGTTCTCAGGGGAGCAATCAGCCCCAGCATTTT

V: TRBV27
D: -
J: TRBJ1-3
size: -
CDR3: CASSPGPFSGNTIYF
DNA: TGTGCCAGCAGTCCGGGACCGTTCTCTGGAAACACCATATATTTT

V: TRBV6-5
D: TRBD2
J: TRBJ2-4
size: -
CDR3: CASSSFRGGAKNIQYF
DNA: TGTGCCAGCAGTTCCTTCCGGGGGGGGGCCAAAAACATTCAGTACTTC

V: TRBV5-4
D: TRBD2
J: TRBJ2-3
size: -
CDR3: CASSRPAGAADTQYF
DNA: TGTGCCAGCAGCCGCCCCGCGGGAGCGGCAGATACGCAGTATTTT

V: TRBV5-1
D: -
J: TRBJ2-3
size: -
CDR3: CASKTGFSLTDTQYF
DNA: TGCGCCAGCAAGACAGGATTCTCTCTCACAGATACGCAGTATTTT

V: TRBV30
D: -
J: TRBJ1-1
size: -
CDR3: CAWSGQRSINTEAFF
DNA: TGTGCCTGGAGTGGCCAGAGATCCATAAACACTGAAGCTTTCTTT

V: TRBV2
D: -
J: TRBJ2-3
size: once
CDR3: CASIDGSTDTQYF
DNA: TGTGCCAGCATTGACGGGAGCACAGATACGCAGTATTTT

V: TRBV27
D: TRBD1
J: TRBJ2-7
size: few
CDR3: CASISRGHEQYF
DNA: TGTGCCAGCATCTCTAGGGGGCACGAGCAGTACTTC

V: TRBV7-8
D: -
J: TRBJ1-3
size: -
CDR3: CASSLSGAGNTIYF
DNA: TGTGCCAGCAGCTTGTCAGGGGCCGGAAACACCATATATTTT

V: TRBV14
D: -
J: TRBJ1-2
size: -
CDR3: CASSHGSGYGYTF
DNA: TGTGCCAGCAGCCACGGCTCCGGCTATGGCTACACCTTC

V: TRBV19
D: TRBD2
J: TRBJ2-3
size: -
CDR3: CATSEGLADFFSTDTQYF
DNA: TGTGCCACTAGCGAGGGACTAGCGGATTTCTTTAGCACAGATACGCAGTATTTT

V: TRBV5-4
D: -
J: TRBJ2-5
size: -
CDR3: CASSLDGETQYF
DNA: TGTGCCAGCAGCTTGGACGGAGAGACCCAGTACTTC